These T cell receptor beta chains were read from a single sample in a study of blood T cell repertoires in COVID-19. TCRdb keeps only in-frame clones here, not all; method: immunoSEQ multiplex PCR. The table records 250,000 to 350,000 clones, over 75% of them present only once. Source material: PBMCs or T cells enriched from blood (not recorded which). All receptors derive from a woman in her 30s who had recovered from COVID-19. CDR3s include the opening cysteine and the closing phenylalanine or tryptophan. Fields, in order: V gene, D gene, J gene, CDR3 protein. The D gene is left open where the match is weak.

TRBV6-5,NA,TRBJ2-1,CASRSRGNEQFF
TRBV4-1,NA,TRBJ2-7,CASSQAAASYEQYF
TRBV7-9,NA,TRBJ1-5,CASSLAGSRNQPQHF
TRBV3-1/TRBV3-2,NA,TRBJ1-1,CASSQTAGNTEAFF
TRBV28,NA,TRBJ1-2,CASSRMRALDGYTF
TRBV7-6,TRBD2,TRBJ2-7,CASSRSGRAFYEQYF
TRBV28,NA,TRBJ1-1,CASSLFPGQGDTEAFF
TRBV19,TRBD2,TRBJ2-1,CASSAGGAYNEQFF
TRBV7-3,NA,TRBJ1-1,CASSFSGARTEAFF
TRBV28,NA,TRBJ1-4,CASSFGRFNEKLFF
TRBV7-9,TRBD1,TRBJ1-4,CASSPTRDSGKSEKLFF
TRBV7-2,NA,TRBJ1-5,CASSPDRTPHQPQHF
TRBV3-1/TRBV3-2,NA,TRBJ1-2,CASSYAPYGYTF
TRBV28,NA,TRBJ1-1,CASTGQINTEAFF
TRBV2,TRBD2,TRBJ2-3,CATRTSGHTDTQYF
TRBV6-5,NA,TRBJ2-7,CASSYGTGNYEQYF
TRBV4-1,NA,TRBJ2-5,CASSPRNRQETQYF
TRBV28,NA,TRBJ1-5,CASSWVQGTGNQPQHF
TRBV2,NA,TRBJ2-1,CASSFLQYNEQFF
TRBV29-1,TRBD1,TRBJ1-2,CSVAQGAGGYTF
TRBV5-6,NA,TRBJ2-1,CASSLGSDLYNEQFF
TRBV6-2/TRBV6-3,NA,TRBJ1-1,CASSYTSAGEQSEAFF
TRBV7-7,NA,TRBJ2-2,CASSSSLNTGELFF
TRBV7-8,NA,TRBJ1-5,CASSPQRTGNQPQHF
TRBV9,TRBD2,TRBJ2-3,CASSASGRPTDTQYF
TRBV28,NA,TRBJ1-5,CASSFTVFSNQPQHF
TRBV5-5,NA,TRBJ1-4,CASSLEEASVKLFF